These 14 T cell receptor beta chains share one sample of origin, sequenced in a study of blood T cell repertoires in COVID-19. Libraries were prepared by immunoSEQ multiplex PCR; TCRdb keeps only in-frame clonotypes and omits some of them. The sample lists some 670,000 clones, about 90% occurring once. Sequenced input: peripheral blood. The receptors come from a woman aged 18-29 years with acute or convalescent COVID-19.

This clone appeared a single time. V is TRBV5-1 and J is TRBJ2-7, with 10 bases identical to TRBD1. The CDR3 covers 15 residues. Looked up from germline, CDR1 is SGHRS and CDR2 is YFSETQ. Trimming cost V 5 bases and J 3 bases; bases outside gene matches: 8. CDR3 nucleotide sequence: TGCGCCAGCAGTCACACCCGGGACAGGGGCTACGAGCAGTACTTC. Translating gives CASSHTRDRGYEQYF. Variable domain in full (rest from reference TRBV5-1 and TRBJ2-7): KAGVTQTPRYLIKTRGQQVTLSCSPISGHRSVSWYQQTPGQGLQFLFEYFSETQRNKGNFPGRFSGRQFSNSRSEMNVSTLELGDSALYLCASSHTRDRGYEQYFGPGTRLTVT.

The J gene is TRBJ1-2, the V gene TRBV4-1; 8 positions agree with TRBD1. The germline V gene encodes CDR1 MGHRA and CDR2 YSYEKL. This CDR3 comprises 16 residues. V shed 4 bases, J shed 0 bases, and the junction held 7 bases outside the gene matches. CDR3: CASSLRQGRTNYGYTF. The CDR3 bases are TGCGCCAGCAGCCTGAGACAGGGGAGGACTAACTATGGCTACACCTTC.

The chain is built from TRBV7-9 and TRBJ2-3, with D possibly TRBD1 on 5 matching bases. CDR1 SEHNR and CDR2 FQNEAQ come from the germline V gene (reference sequence). Trimming removed 2 bases at V and 4 bases at J, with 10 bases between. This CDR3 comprises 14 residues. Written as DNA, the CDR3 is TGTGCCAGCAGCTTATTGGGGCGAGCAGATACGCAGTATTTT. This sequence encodes CASSLLGRADTQYF.

The chain couples TRBV6-1 to TRBJ1-5, with 7 nucleotides matching TRBD1. Germline V gene data show CDR1 as MNHNS and CDR2 as SASEGT. J lost 0 bases, V lost 4 bases, and 9 bases had no gene match. CDR3 size: 17 residues. The CDR3: CASSVFRGDYSNQPQHF. In nucleotides, the CDR3 is TGTGCCAGCAGTGTGTTCAGGGGGGATTATAGCAATCAGCCCCAGCATTTT.

V gene TRBV27 combines with J gene TRBJ2-7; a possible D gene is TRBD2 (5 bases). The CDR3 has 12 amino acids. The ends were cut back, 6 bases at V and 2 bases at J, with 8 bases in the middle. Germline V gives CDR1 MNHEY, CDR2 SMNVEV (reference sequence). CDR3 DNA sequence: TGTGCCAGCAGAGGGAGCCCCTACGAGCAGTACTTC. Protein sequence: CASRGSPYEQYF.

This rearrangement joins TRBV4-1 to TRBJ1-5, with 9 bases fitting TRBD1. V lost 4 bases, J lost 4 bases, and 8 bases stayed unmatched. Per germline, CDR1 MGHRA and CDR2 YSYEKL. The length of the CDR3 is 16 residues. This chain's CDR3 is CASSPGTGRKNQPQHF. DNA for the CDR3: TGCGCCAGCAGCCCTGGGACAGGGCGAAAGAATCAGCCCCAGCATTTT.

The genes are TRBV27 and TRBJ1-1, with 11 positions matching TRBD1. J gave up 4 bases and V 7 bases, and 5 bases lay outside the gene matches. This CDR3 is built from 14 residues. The germline gives CDR1 MNHEY, CDR2 SMNVEV (reference sequence). CDR3 DNA: TGTGCCAGCATTGCCGGGACAGGGGGCACTGAAGCTTTCTTT. Translated: CASIAGTGGTEAFF.

J is TRBJ1-4 and V is TRBV5-4; D remains unclear. In germline, CDR1 is SGHNT, CDR2 YYREEE (reference sequence). Trimming stripped 4 bases from V and 0 bases from J, with 7 bases between. The length of the CDR3 is 14 residues. The chain's CDR3 is CASSRSSTNEKLFF. The CDR3 DNA follows: TGTGCCAGCAGCCGAAGCTCAACTAATGAAAAACTGTTTTTT.

This chain links TRBV4-2 with TRBJ2-3, with 12 positions matching TRBD2. J gave up 4 bases and V 1 base, and 3 bases lay outside the gene matches. The length of the CDR3 is 16 residues. The V gene's germline CDR1 is LGHNA and CDR2 YNFKEQ. The CDR3 spells CASSQAASGGADTQYF. CDR3 coding DNA: TGTGCCAGCAGCCAAGCGGCTAGCGGGGGGGCAGATACGCAGTATTTT.

V and J are TRBV12-3 or TRBV12-4 and TRBJ1-2, with 12 bases identical to TRBD1. The CDR3 covers 13 residues. After removal of 3 bases from V and 14 bases from J, the junction contained 7 bases not matched to a gene. CDR3 sequence reads: CASSLGQGAEDTF. The DNA for the CDR3 is TGTGCCAGCAGTTTGGGACAGGGGGCAGAAGATACCTTC.

In DNA form, the CDR3 reads TGTGCCAGCAGTGAAAGGTTCGGGTCTGACTATGGCTACACCTTC. Amino acids: CASSERFGSDYGYTF. The V call is TRBV6-1, the J call TRBJ1-2; D gene uncertain. This CDR3 has 15 amino acids. V was shortened by 2 bases and J by 3 bases, with 13 bases between the two germline ends. Germline CDR1 MNHNS, CDR2 SASEGT.

This rearrangement joins TRBV30 to TRBJ2-7; 10 bases are shared with TRBD2. V was pared by 1 base and J by 6 bases, with 0 bases of the junction left unmatched. The CDR3 is made up of 12 amino acids. Germline V gene sequence: CDR1 GTSNPN, CDR2 SVGIG (reference sequence). CDR3 bases: TGTGCCTGGAGTGGACTAGCGGGCGAGCAGTACTTC. Translated: CAWSGLAGEQYF. The full variable domain, with the rest looked up from reference TRBV30 and TRBJ2-7, is SQTIHQWPATLVQPVGSPLSLECTVEGTSNPNLYWYRQAAGRGLQLLFYSVGIGQISSEVPQNLSASRPQDRQFILSSKKLLLSDSGFYLCAWSGLAGEQYFGPGTRLTVT.

J is TRBJ1-1 and V is TRBV6-2 or TRBV6-3, with unresolved D. The CDR3 totals 14 residues. Germline CDR1 MNHEY, CDR2 SVGEGT. V lost 2 bases and J lost 1, with 8 bases in between. The CDR3 sequence: CASSYARRNTEAFF. The CDR3 DNA sequence: TGTGCCAGCAGTTACGCTAGGAGGAACACTGAAGCTTTCTTT.

This rearrangement joins TRBV2 to TRBJ2-7, with TRBD1 as a possible D gene (6 bases). This CDR3 region has 14 residues. Trimming removed 5 bases at V and 3 bases at J, with 14 bases between. Germline V lookup: CDR1 SNHLY, CDR2 FYNNEI. The CDR3 sequence is CASSTGQIFYEQYF. DNA for the CDR3: TGTGCCAGCAGTACCGGACAGATATTCTACGAGCAGTACTTC.